A selection of T cell receptor beta chains follows, all from one sample in a study of blood T cell repertoires in COVID-19. Sequencing was performed with immunoSEQ multiplex PCR; in TCRdb, only in-frame clones are kept and a portion is missing. The sample has about 160,000 clones; roughly 90% are singletons. The sequencing input was PBMCs or T cells enriched from blood (not recorded which). The origin of the receptors is a woman aged 50 to 60 who had recovered from COVID-19. CDR3s include the opening cysteine and the closing phenylalanine or tryptophan. The D gene is left open where the match is weak. Clone sizes are given selectively: once, few, many, or a class where the clone is expanded.

D	J	size	V	DNA	CDR3
-	TRBJ1-3	-	TRBV6-5	TGTGCCAGCAGGGCACCGGGTTCTGGAAACACCATATATTTT	CASRAPGSGNTIYF
-	TRBJ2-3	-	TRBV6-4	TGTGCCAGCAGTGACTCCACGTACGAGGAGGGGACAGATACGCAGTATTTT	CASSDSTYEEGTDTQYF
TRBD1	TRBJ2-2	-	TRBV6-5	TGTGCCAGCAGATTGGGACAGGGAGGGGAGCTGTTTTTT	CASRLGQGGELFF
-	TRBJ1-5	-	TRBV30	TGTGCCTGGAGTCTAACAGCCCATAGCAATCAGCCCCAGCATTTT	CAWSLTAHSNQPQHF
-	TRBJ1-2	-	TRBV12-3/TRBV12-4	TGTGCCAGCAGTCAGAATTTCGCCCGTGGCTACACCTTC	CASSQNFARGYTF
-	TRBJ1-1	-	TRBV29-1	TGCAGCGTTGCCCAGGGGAGAATAAACACTGAAGCTTTCTTT	CSVAQGRINTEAFF
-	TRBJ1-1	-	TRBV7-2	TGTGCCAGCAGCTTAGTCAGGGTGCGGAACACTGAAGCTTTCTTT	CASSLVRVRNTEAFF
TRBD2	TRBJ2-2	few	TRBV3-1/TRBV3-2	TGTGCCAGCAGCCCCCCCGCCAAGGGACTAGTAAACACCGGGGAGCTGTTTTTT	CASSPPAKGLVNTGELFF
-	TRBJ1-1	-	TRBV6-6	TGTGCCAGCAGCTCCTGGGGCAGGGGATACACTGAAGCTTTCTTT	CASSSWGRGYTEAFF
-	TRBJ2-7	-	TRBV6-1	TGTGCCAGCAGTGAGAGGCGGCCCTACGAGCAGTACTTC	CASSERRPYEQYF
-	TRBJ2-5	-	TRBV7-2	TGTGCCAGCAGCTTAGCGCCCCGGGGTAAAGAGACCCAGTACTTC	CASSLAPRGKETQYF
TRBD1	TRBJ2-4	-	TRBV27	TGTGCCAGCAGTCCATGGCGACAGGGGAACATTCAGTACTTC	CASSPWRQGNIQYF
TRBD1	TRBJ2-3	-	TRBV24-1	TGTGCCACCAGTTCGACAGGGGCAGGAGGGACGCAGTATTTT	CATSSTGAGGTQYF
TRBD2	TRBJ2-3	-	TRBV9	TGTGCCAGCAGCGTAGAGGGGGGACTAGCCACAGATACGCAGTATTTT	CASSVEGGLATDTQYF
-	TRBJ2-6	-	TRBV9	TGTGCCAGCAGCGTAGGAGGTACTGGGGCCAACGTCCTGACTTTC	CASSVGGTGANVLTF
-	TRBJ2-5	-	TRBV6-2/TRBV6-3	TGTGCCAGCAGTTACGGGGCTAGTAAGGGCCAAGAGACCCAGTACTTC	CASSYGASKGQETQYF
-	TRBJ1-6	-	TRBV6-5	TGTGCCAGCACCAGAACCCAGGGTTCACCCCTCCACTTT	CASTRTQGSPLHF
-	TRBJ1-3	-	TRBV9	TGTGCCAGCAGCGTCGCACAGGGACCTGGAAACACCATATATTTT	CASSVAQGPGNTIYF
TRBD1	TRBJ1-1	-	TRBV18	TGTGCCAGCTCGCCCCGGGACAGGGTTACGAGCACTGAAGCTTTCTTT	CASSPRDRVTSTEAFF
TRBD1	TRBJ2-7	-	TRBV5-1	TGCGCCAGCAGCTTGTTCGGACAGGGTTTAAACGAGCAGTACTTC	CASSLFGQGLNEQYF
TRBD1	TRBJ2-6	-	TRBV19	TGTGCCAGTAGTGAGGGGACAGGGAGCGCTGGGGCCAACGTCCTGACTTTC	CASSEGTGSAGANVLTF
-	TRBJ2-3	-	TRBV19	TGTGCCAGTAGTAGCGGGAAGGGGGATACGCAGTATTTT	CASSSGKGDTQYF
-	TRBJ1-3	few	TRBV30	TGTGCCTGGAGTGTAATCGCGTGGGCAGCCACTGGAAACACCATATATTTT	CAWSVIAWAATGNTIYF
-	TRBJ2-1	-	TRBV2	TGTGCCAGCAGCGCTAGCCACCCCTCCTACAATGAGCAGTTCTTC	CASSASHPSYNEQFF
-	TRBJ1-5	-	TRBV4-2	TGTGCCAGCAGCCAAGAGGGCAGGGGAGGCAATCAGCCCCAGCATTTT	CASSQEGRGGNQPQHF
-	TRBJ1-2	-	TRBV6-5	TGTGCCAGCAGTTACTCGGGGGGTATAAACTATGGCTACACCTTC	CASSYSGGINYGYTF
TRBD2	TRBJ2-7	-	TRBV7-2	TGTGCCAGCAGCCCCAGCGGGGGGACCTACGAGCAGTACTTC	CASSPSGGTYEQYF
TRBD1	TRBJ2-5	-	TRBV7-3	TGTGCCAGCAGCTTAGGGACAGAAGAGACCCAGTACTTC	CASSLGTEETQYF
TRBD1	TRBJ2-7	-	TRBV5-1	TGCGCCAGCAGCGCCGGGACAGCCTACGAGCAGTACTTC	CASSAGTAYEQYF
-	TRBJ1-1	-	TRBV6-6	TGTGCCAGCAATGGCATATCCACTGAAGCTTTCTTT	CASNGISTEAFF
-	TRBJ2-3	-	TRBV2	TGTGCCAGCACCCTCACAGATACGCAGTATTTT	CASTLTDTQYF
TRBD1	TRBJ1-2	-	TRBV18	TGTGCCAGCTCACCTGGGACAGCCCTTAACTATGGCTACACCTTC	CASSPGTALNYGYTF
-	TRBJ1-1	-	TRBV5-4	TGTGCCAGCAGCTTGGCGGCGGGTGCTGAAGCTTTCTTT	CASSLAAGAEAFF
-	TRBJ2-1	-	TRBV7-9	TGTGCCAGCAGCTCTCAGGGGTGGAATGAGCAGTTCTTC	CASSSQGWNEQFF
-	TRBJ2-5	-	TRBV15	TGTGCCACCAGCAGAGTCGGGAACAAACTACAAGAGACCCAGTACTTC	CATSRVGNKLQETQYF
TRBD2	TRBJ2-1	-	TRBV6-4	TGTGCCAGCAGTGCCCTCGCTAGCGGGGGGGCGAATGAGCAGTTCTTC	CASSALASGGANEQFF
-	TRBJ2-5	-	TRBV29-1	TGCAGCGTTGATGCGTCTAGAGAGACCCAGTACTTC	CSVDASRETQYF
-	TRBJ1-1	-	TRBV4-2	TGTGCCAGCAGCCAATCGGCACGGTCGACGGGCACTGAAGCTTTCTTT	CASSQSARSTGTEAFF
-	TRBJ1-1	-	TRBV12-3/TRBV12-4	TGTGCCAGCAGTTTTTTCGGTGAAGCTTTCTTT	CASSFFGEAFF
TRBD2	TRBJ2-1	-	TRBV6-5	TGTGCCAGCACCTCGTCTAGCGGGGGAGAGCAGTTCTTC	CASTSSSGGEQFF
-	TRBJ1-2	-	TRBV18	TGTGCCAGCTCACCATCGGCAGGGGTGAACTATGGCTACACCTTC	CASSPSAGVNYGYTF
TRBD2	TRBJ2-7	-	TRBV19	TGTGCCAGTAGTCGACTAGCGGGGGGATCCTACTACGAGCAGTACTTC	CASSRLAGGSYYEQYF
-	TRBJ1-6	-	TRBV28	TGTGCCAGCAGTTCGGGCTCCTATAATTCACCCCTCCACTTT	CASSSGSYNSPLHF